A single sample gave rise to the 13 T cell receptor beta chains below, sequenced in a study of a mutant IDH1 vaccine in newly diagnosed glioma. Time point noted: week 35, safety follow-up. Each dose of the vaccine consisted of 300 ug of mutant IDH1 20-mer peptide, with topical imiquimod. Clones were sequenced by immunoSEQ multiplex PCR, and TCRdb holds only the in-frame ones, with some missing. The data show some 47,000 clones, around 81% seen once. For these TCRs, the target antigens are not known. The material sequenced was PBMCs, taken from a glioma patient whose treatment included an IDH1 peptide vaccine. These receptors were obtained from a middle-aged woman with glioma. Some clones in this sample may be carry-over from other donors' samples.

This chain uses TRBV4-1 with TRBJ2-2; D gene ambiguous. The CDR3 length is 17 residues. V lost 1 base to trimming and J lost 0 bases, with 12 bases between them. Germline V CDR1 and CDR2: MGHRA, YSYEKL. CDR3 sequence reads: CASSQGLRRSNTGELFF. In DNA form, the CDR3 reads TGCGCCAGCAGCCAAGGTCTAAGACGATCGAACACCGGGGAGCTGTTTTTT.

The V gene is TRBV9, the J gene TRBJ1-2; 7 nucleotides match TRBD1. The V segment lost 3 bases and the J segment 4 bases; nucleotides outside the gene matches: 9. CDR3 size: 15 residues. The germline V gene has CDR1 SGDLS and CDR2 YYNGEE. CDR3: CASSGEGDRTYGYTF. In DNA, the CDR3 is TGTGCCAGCAGCGGAGAGGGGGACAGAACCTATGGCTACACCTTC.

The chain has TRBV18 and TRBJ1-1; 10 bases match TRBD1. With 3 bases clipped from V and 3 bases from J, the junction kept 4 bases outside the gene matches. Per germline, CDR1 KGHSH and CDR2 LQKENI. The CDR3 runs to 15 residues. CDR3 sequence (DNA): TGTGCCAGCTCACCCCGACAGGGGGCGGACACTGAAGCTTTCTTT. Residues: CASSPRQGADTEAFF.

The chain has TRBV29-1 and TRBJ1-2; possibly TRBD1 for D (5 bases). The CDR3 runs to 12 residues. CDR1 is SQVTM, CDR2 ANQGSEA, per germline. The V gene lost 7 bases and the J gene lost 6 bases, with 15 bases spanning the gap. CDR3 sequence: CSAQAGLDGYTF. The CDR3 nucleotides are TGCAGCGCACAAGCGGGGCTGGATGGCTACACCTTC.

This clone showed up just a few times. The CDR3 loop is CSAPQGQPQHF. The CDR3 DNA reads TGCAGTGCTCCTCAGGGCCAGCCCCAGCATTTT. This chain links TRBV20-1 with TRBJ1-5; D may be TRBD1 (5 bases). The V gene lost 5 bases and the J gene lost 7 bases, with 9 bases spanning the gap. This CDR3 region has 11 residues. Germline CDR1 DFQATT, CDR2 SNEGSKA (reference sequence).

The gene calls are TRBV5-8 and TRBJ1-1; D unresolved. The V gene's germline CDR1 is SGHTS and CDR2 YDEGEE. Deletions cut 0 bases from V and 11 bases from J, with 11 bases between. The CDR3 runs 12 residues. CDR3 amino acids: CASSLEVVRAFF. The CDR3 DNA reads TGTGCCAGCAGCTTGGAGGTAGTGAGGGCTTTCTTT.

The chain links TRBV5-4 to TRBJ2-1; 8 bases line up with TRBD1. The CDR3 consists of 16 residues. With V trimmed by 4 bases and J by 2 bases, 8 bases remained unmatched. Germline V gives CDR1 SGHNT, CDR2 YYREEE (reference sequence). CDR3 residues: CASSTRTGRTYNEQFF. The CDR3 DNA follows: TGTGCCAGCAGCACCCGGACAGGGAGGACCTACAATGAGCAGTTCTTC.

The chain uses TRBV5-6 and TRBJ1-2, with 9 bases matching TRBD1. The CDR3 spans 13 residues. Germline values: CDR1 SGHDT, CDR2 YYEEEE. V lost 4 bases and J lost 4; bases outside the gene matches: 2. CDR3 region: CASSPDRGYGYTF. As DNA, the CDR3 is TGTGCCAGCAGCCCGGACAGGGGCTATGGCTACACCTTC.

This clone was counted a single time. The gene calls are TRBV28 and TRBJ2-7; D remains ambiguous. The CDR3 extends over 14 amino acids. The V gene's germline CDR1 is MDHEN and CDR2 SYDVKM. The V end lost 6 bases, the J end lost 4 bases, and 16 bases lay between the germline ends. The CDR3 protein is CASRLLPRGYEQYF. In nucleotides, the CDR3 is TGTGCCAGCAGGCTCCTCCCCCGAGGATACGAGCAGTACTTC.

The chain carries TRBV2 and TRBJ1-6; D is ambiguous. CDR1 is SNHLY, CDR2 FYNNEI, per germline. Trimming cost V 1 base and J 8 bases, with 12 bases left between them. The CDR3 has 15 amino acids. The CDR3 region is CASSEDPGYDSPLHF. For the CDR3, the DNA is TGTGCCAGCAGTGAAGACCCCGGGTACGATTCACCCCTCCACTTT.

This clone was seen only a few times. The chain has TRBV15 and TRBJ2-5, with D possibly matching TRBD1 (5 bases). The V end lost 0 bases, the J end lost 6 bases, and 11 bases lay between the germline ends. From germline, CDR1 is LNHNV and CDR2 YYDKDF (reference sequence). This CDR3 has 14 amino acids. Written as DNA, the CDR3 is TGTGCCACCAGCAGAGACAGGGAAACTAAGACCCAGTACTTC. Protein sequence: CATSRDRETKTQYF.

This chain links TRBV7-9 with TRBJ2-7, with no clear D. Trimming removed 6 bases at V and 3 bases at J, with 6 bases between. The CDR3 is 11 amino acids. Per germline, CDR1 SEHNR and CDR2 FQNEAQ (reference sequence). CDR3 sequence (DNA): TGTGCCAGCAGTGGTAACTACGAGCAGTACTTC. This encodes CASSGNYEQYF.

This chain connects TRBV7-3 to TRBJ1-4; TRBD1 matches at 8 bases. From germline, CDR1 is SGHTA and CDR2 FQGTGA. The CDR3 covers 15 residues. The trim removed 1 base at V and 8 bases at J, leaving 6 bases unmatched. The CDR3 coding sequence is TGTGCCAGCAGCTTAAAACTGGACAGGGCGGAAAAACTGTTTTTT. As protein: CASSLKLDRAEKLFF.